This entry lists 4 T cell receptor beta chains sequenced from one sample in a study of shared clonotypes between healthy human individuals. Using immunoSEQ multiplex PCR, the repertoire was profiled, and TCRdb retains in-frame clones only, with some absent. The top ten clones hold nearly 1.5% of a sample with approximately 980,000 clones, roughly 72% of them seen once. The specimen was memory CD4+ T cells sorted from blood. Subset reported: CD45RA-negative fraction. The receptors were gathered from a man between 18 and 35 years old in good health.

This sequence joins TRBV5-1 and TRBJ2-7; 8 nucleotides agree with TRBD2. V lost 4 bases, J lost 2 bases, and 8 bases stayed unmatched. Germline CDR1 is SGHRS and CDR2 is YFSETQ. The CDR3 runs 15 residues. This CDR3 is CASSTPAGGPYEQYF. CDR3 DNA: TGCGCCAGCAGCACACCCGCGGGGGGCCCCTACGAGCAGTACTTC.

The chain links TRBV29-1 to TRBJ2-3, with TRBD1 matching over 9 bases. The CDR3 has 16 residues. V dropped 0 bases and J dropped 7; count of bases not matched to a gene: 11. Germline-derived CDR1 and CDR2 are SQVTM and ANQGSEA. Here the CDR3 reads CSVEEQGAPSLHTQYF. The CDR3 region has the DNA TGCAGCGTTGAAGAACAGGGGGCACCCTCTCTGCATACGCAGTATTTT.

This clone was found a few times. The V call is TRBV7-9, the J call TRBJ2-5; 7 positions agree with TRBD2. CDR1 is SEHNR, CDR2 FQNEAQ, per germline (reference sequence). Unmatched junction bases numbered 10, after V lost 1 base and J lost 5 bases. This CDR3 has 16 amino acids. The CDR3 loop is CASSLGQLASLETQYF. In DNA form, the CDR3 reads TGTGCCAGCAGCTTAGGGCAACTAGCGAGTCTGGAGACCCAGTACTTC.

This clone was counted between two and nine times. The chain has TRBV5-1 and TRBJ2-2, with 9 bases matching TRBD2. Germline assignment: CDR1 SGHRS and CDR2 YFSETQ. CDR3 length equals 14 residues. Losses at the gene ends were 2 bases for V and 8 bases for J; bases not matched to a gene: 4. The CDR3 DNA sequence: TGCGCCAGCAGCTTCGGGACTAGCAGGGGGGAGCTGTTTTTT. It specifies CASSFGTSRGELFF.